Following are 32 T cell receptor beta chains from one sample sequenced in a study of vaccination effects on CD4 cells after COVID-19. No antigen has been assigned to these receptors. The ViraFEST assay expanded antigen-specific CD4+ T cells with viral peptide pools before sequencing. Following 10 days of culture, CD4+ T cells were isolated. Vaccine recipients lacked prior SARS-CoV-2 infection and had negative nucleocapsid antibodies. Assay used: immunoSEQ multiplex PCR; TCRdb lists only in-frame clones, some missing. The sample contains about 68,000 clones, roughly 80% of which appear only once. The sequenced sample was CD4+ T cells from PBMCs cultured with SARS-CoV-2 spike peptides, obtained before COVID-19 vaccination. The receptors originated from a human donor who received a COVID-19 vaccine.

The V call is TRBV6-6, the J call TRBJ2-6; D ambiguous. This CDR3 contains 14 residues. The germline V gene encodes CDR1 MNHNY and CDR2 SVGAGI (reference sequence). Trimming cost V 5 bases and J 2 bases, with 7 bases left between them. In DNA, the CDR3 is TGTGCCAGCAGTCAACGAGCTGGGGCCAACGTCCTGACTTTC. Translating gives CASSQRAGANVLTF.

Only a few counts were recorded for this clone. J is TRBJ2-2 and V is TRBV19; no clear D gene. Between the trimmed V and J ends, which lost 6 bases and 2 bases, there was a span of 31 bases. Germline CDR1 is LNHDA and CDR2 is SQIVND (reference sequence). The CDR3 has 21 amino acids. CDR3 nucleotides: TGTGCCAGTAGATACCTCTCTACCAACGTGAGGCCGTTCGTTAACACCGGGGAGCTGTTTTTT. Translated: CASRYLSTNVRPFVNTGELFF.

The chain is built from TRBV19 and TRBJ2-1; 9 positions agree with TRBD1. Germline lookup yields CDR1 LNHDA and CDR2 SQIVND (reference sequence). The CDR3 contains 17 residues. Unmatched junction bases numbered 11, after V lost 4 bases and J lost 4 bases. CDR3: CASSTEWGTGIYNEQFF. CDR3 nucleotides: TGTGCCAGTAGTACGGAGTGGGGGACAGGGATATACAATGAGCAGTTCTTC.

The chain is built from TRBV10-3 and TRBJ2-7, with D perhaps being TRBD1 or TRBD2 (5 bases each). Germline-derived CDR1 and CDR2 are ENHRY and SYGVKD. The CDR3 loop spans 14 amino acids. V dropped 0 bases and J dropped 5 bases, with 11 bases sitting between them. This chain's CDR3 is CAISESRGADEQYV. In nucleotides, the CDR3 is TGTGCCATCAGTGAGTCGCGAGGGGCGGACGAGCAGTACGTC.

CDR3: CASSEGQYNEQFF. Written as DNA, the CDR3 is TGCGCCAGCAGCGAGGGACAGTACAATGAGCAGTTCTTC. The V and J genes are TRBV5-1 and TRBJ2-1, with TRBD1 matching 7 bases. V was pared by 4 bases and J by 4 bases, with 2 bases of the junction left unmatched. The CDR3 covers 13 residues. Germline V gene sequence: CDR1 SGHRS, CDR2 YFSETQ.

The CDR3 sequence: CASSEAFADTQYF. The CDR3 coding sequence is TGTGCCAGCAGTGAAGCTTTCGCAGATACGCAGTATTTT. The rearrangement links TRBV6-1 to TRBJ2-3; D not resolved. Germline CDR1 MNHNS, CDR2 SASEGT. There are 13 residues in the CDR3. Trimming removed 0 bases at V and 4 bases at J, with 5 bases between.

This clone came up a few times. V is TRBV24-1 and J is TRBJ2-1; unclear D gene. CDR1 is KGHDR, CDR2 SFDVKD, per germline. With 2 bases removed from V and 6 bases from J, the gap between germline ends came to 10 bases. The CDR3 has 14 residues. The chain's CDR3 is CATSDSQTGNEQFF. CDR3 coding DNA: TGTGCCACCAGTGATTCCCAGACGGGCAATGAGCAGTTCTTC.

The chain links TRBV18 to TRBJ2-3, with 10 nucleotides matching TRBD1. Trimming took 5 bases from V and 8 from J; bases not matched to a gene: 13. The CDR3 consists of 16 residues. Germline CDR1 KGHSH, CDR2 LQKENI. CDR3 nucleotide sequence: TGTGCCAGCTCATCGTTCCCGGGACAGGGGCCAGGTACGCAGTATTTT. Encoded protein: CASSSFPGQGPGTQYF.

The chain employs TRBV7-9 and TRBJ2-5; tentatively, D is TRBD2 (5 bases). V was cut by 2 bases and J by 7 bases, with 14 bases left in between. The CDR3 runs 14 residues. Germline V lookup: CDR1 SEHNR, CDR2 FQNEAQ (reference sequence). Here the CDR3 DNA reads TGTGCCAGCAGCTTACATCCTGATGCGGGGACCCAGTACTTC. Amino acid sequence: CASSLHPDAGTQYF.

The chain couples TRBV7-9 to TRBJ2-7, with 7 bases matching TRBD1. Germline V gene sequence: CDR1 SEHNR, CDR2 FQNEAQ (reference sequence). This CDR3 is 13 amino acids long. V lost 1 base and J lost 5; bases outside the gene matches: 2. CDR3: CASSLDRGDEQYV. The CDR3 DNA follows: TGTGCCAGCAGCTTAGACAGGGGAGACGAGCAGTACGTC.

The CDR3 DNA follows: TGCAGTGCTAGTCACGGGGCTACAGAGACCCAGTACTTC. Translating it yields CSASHGATETQYF. The gene calls are TRBV20-1 and TRBJ2-5, with D perhaps being TRBD1 or TRBD2 (5 bases each). The germline gives CDR1 DFQATT, CDR2 SNEGSKA (reference sequence). V lost 3 bases to trimming and J lost 4 bases, with 12 bases between them. CDR3 length: 13 amino acids.

The chain employs TRBV7-8 and TRBJ1-2; no reliable D call. Germline V gene data show CDR1 as SGHVS and CDR2 as FQNEAQ. The CDR3 extends over 12 amino acids. V dropped 4 bases and J dropped 7 bases, with 10 bases sitting between them. In DNA, the CDR3 is TGTGCCAGCAGCTCTACTCGGGGTGGCTACACCTTC. Protein sequence: CASSSTRGGYTF.

V and J are TRBV14 and TRBJ1-1; 9 bases fit TRBD1. The V gene's germline CDR1 is SGHDN and CDR2 FVKESK. CDR3 length: 14 amino acids. V gave up 2 bases and J gave up 7 bases; unmatched junction bases: 5. CDR3 nucleotide sequence: TGTGCCAGCAGCCAACAACAGGGGGCCGTTGAAGCTTTCTTT. Protein sequence: CASSQQQGAVEAFF.

The V gene is TRBV5-6, the J gene TRBJ2-7; TRBD1 agrees at 8 bases. CDR1 is SGHDT and CDR2 is YYEEEE in the germline V gene. The CDR3 totals 14 residues. V trimming: 0 bases; J trimming: 4 bases; junction bases outside the gene matches: 3. The CDR3: CASSLDGTGYEQYV. DNA of the CDR3: TGTGCCAGCAGCTTGGATGGGACAGGATACGAGCAGTACGTC.

The J gene is TRBJ2-2, the V gene TRBV5-4; the match to TRBD2 covers 7 bases. J was trimmed by 0 bases and V by 3 bases; bases with no gene match: 5. Germline V gives CDR1 SGHNT, CDR2 YYREEE (reference sequence). CDR3 length: 16 amino acids. The CDR3 here is CASSWGGTANTGELFF. The CDR3 DNA reads as TGTGCCAGCAGCTGGGGGGGAACAGCGAACACCGGGGAGCTGTTTTTT.

This chain links TRBV5-1 with TRBJ2-3; 8 bases align to TRBD1. This CDR3 spans 15 amino acids. Per the germline V gene, CDR1 is SGHRS and CDR2 is YFSETQ. The V gene end was trimmed by 4 bases and the J gene end by 5 bases; junction bases not matched to a gene: 9. The CDR3 sequence is CASSPSGTGEDTQYF. The DNA for the CDR3 is TGCGCCAGCAGCCCTTCTGGGACAGGCGAAGATACGCAGTATTTT.

The chain is built from TRBV4-1 and TRBJ2-2, with D tentatively TRBD2 (7 bases). Germline CDR1 is MGHRA and CDR2 is YSYEKL. Trimming cost V 1 base and J 7 bases, with 28 bases left between them. This CDR3 contains 20 residues. CDR3 bases: TGCGCCAGCAGCCAAGGATTAGGAGGAAAAGGGGGGGCCGCTTTCGGGGAGCTGTTTTTT. Its translation: CASSQGLGGKGGAAFGELFF.

This chain uses TRBV5-3 with TRBJ2-1, with 11 positions matching TRBD2. TRBV5-3 is an ORF, with its function uncertain. J gave up 7 bases and V 2 bases, and 11 bases lay outside the gene matches. The length of the CDR3 is 17 residues. The CDR3 DNA sequence: TGTGCCAGAAGCTTTGGTAGCGGGGGGGCGGTGGTAAATGAGCAGTTCTTC. Protein product: CARSFGSGGAVVNEQFF.

This chain connects TRBV2 to TRBJ2-6, with unresolved D. CDR3 size: 13 residues. Between the trimmed V and J ends, which lost 8 bases and 3 bases, there was a span of 8 bases. Per germline, CDR1 SNHLY and CDR2 FYNNEI. CDR3 in DNA: TGTGCCAGCGACCTCGGTGGGGCCAACGTCCTGACTTTC. Its protein product is CASDLGGANVLTF.

This chain connects TRBV18 to TRBJ2-5; 10 nucleotides align to TRBD1. The CDR3 extends over 16 amino acids. J lost 4 bases, V lost 6 bases, and 11 bases had no gene match. CDR1 and CDR2 from the germline V gene are KGHSH and LQKENI. CDR3 coding DNA: TGTGCCAGCTCCCCCCCAGACAGGGGGCGCGGAGAGACCCAGTACTTC. Residues: CASSPPDRGRGETQYF.

V gene TRBV4-3 combines with J gene TRBJ2-2; D gene uncertain. Trimming pared 0 bases from V and 1 base from J, leaving 6 bases between. The CDR3 has 15 residues. Per germline, CDR1 LGHNA and CDR2 YSLEER. The CDR3 region has the DNA TGCGCCAGCAGCCAAGATCTGAGGAACACCGGGGAGCTGTTTTTT. Amino acid sequence: CASSQDLRNTGELFF.

The chain joins TRBV29-1 to TRBJ2-3; 7 bases are shared with TRBD2. V was pared by 6 bases and J by 4 bases, with 10 bases of the junction left unmatched. The CDR3 loop spans 14 amino acids. Germline V gene data show CDR1 as SQVTM and CDR2 as ANQGSEA. The CDR3 nucleotides are TGCAGCGTGCTACGGAGCGGGGTCGCAGATACGCAGTATTTT. Translation gives CSVLRSGVADTQYF.

The chain is built from TRBV6-1 and TRBJ1-2, with D maybe TRBD1 (5 bases). The germline CDR1 and CDR2 sequences are MNHNS and SASEGT. The V end was cut by 3 bases, the J end by 4 bases, with 6 bases between. The CDR3 contains 12 residues. CDR3 sequence (DNA): TGTGCCAGCAGTGACAGGGTCTATGGCTACACCTTC. Its protein is CASSDRVYGYTF.

This chain joins TRBV6-5 and TRBJ2-7; TRBD1 agrees at 10 bases. The length of the CDR3 is 15 residues. Trimming at V came to 5 bases and at J to 3 bases, leaving 7 bases not matched to a gene. CDR1 and CDR2 (germline): MNHEY, SVGAGI. The CDR3 DNA reads as TGTGCCAGCAGTCTCTCCGGGACAGGGGTCTACGAGCAGTACGTC. Translated: CASSLSGTGVYEQYV.

The rearrangement links TRBV29-1 to TRBJ2-3; TRBD1 agrees at 9 bases. This CDR3 is 13 amino acids long. From germline, CDR1 is SQVTM and CDR2 ANQGSEA. After removal of 4 bases from V and 4 bases from J, the junction contained 3 bases not matched to a gene. CDR3 nucleotides: TGCAGCGTTGCGGGACAGGGAGCAGATACGCAGTATTTT. Residues: CSVAGQGADTQYF.

The V call is TRBV5-1, the J call TRBJ1-4, with D possibly being TRBD1 (6 bases). Germline loops: CDR1 SGHRS, CDR2 YFSETQ. Trimming cost V 2 bases and J 3 bases, with 8 bases left between them. This CDR3 is built from 14 residues. CDR3 loop: CASSLQGPNEKLFF. For the CDR3, the DNA is TGCGCCAGCAGCTTACAGGGACCTAATGAAAAACTGTTTTTT.

The chain joins TRBV7-2 to TRBJ1-1; 7 nucleotides agree with TRBD1. Trimming removed 1 base from V and 4 bases from J; junction bases left unmatched: 15. The V gene's germline CDR1 is SGHTA and CDR2 FQGNSA. This CDR3 spans 18 amino acids. The CDR3 reads CASSLVPTGASSGTEAFF. The DNA for the CDR3 is TGTGCCAGCAGCTTAGTGCCAACAGGGGCGAGTTCGGGCACTGAAGCTTTCTTT.

The rearrangement uses TRBV7-2 and TRBJ1-1; tentative D call: TRBD1 (5 bases). V dropped 0 bases and J dropped 4 bases, with 9 bases sitting between them. Germline V gene lookup returns CDR1 SGHTA and CDR2 FQGNSA. CDR3 length: 14 amino acids. CDR3 sequence reads: CASSLAGGGTEAFF. CDR3 bases: TGTGCCAGCAGCTTAGCCGGGGGTGGCACTGAAGCTTTCTTT.

V gene TRBV7-2 combines with J gene TRBJ1-2; D unclear. The V gene lost 1 base and the J gene lost 5 bases, with 11 bases spanning the gap. This CDR3 spans 14 amino acids. Germline V CDR1 and CDR2: SGHTA, FQGNSA. The DNA for the CDR3 is TGTGCCAGCAGCTTAGTCGGCGGTTGGTATGGCTACACCTTC. This sequence encodes CASSLVGGWYGYTF.

Only a few counts were recorded for this clone. V and J are TRBV7-2 and TRBJ1-6, with D uncertain. The germline V gene encodes CDR1 SGHTA and CDR2 FQGNSA. The CDR3 sequence is 16 residues long. The V end lost 2 bases, the J end lost 7 bases, and 15 bases lay between the germline ends. CDR3 DNA sequence: TGTGCCAGCAGCTTATTTTCGGGATTCGGGAATTCACCCCTCCACTTT. Amino acid sequence: CASSLFSGFGNSPLHF.

The chain recombines TRBV19 with TRBJ1-4, with D unclear. The germline V and J ends were trimmed by 2 bases and 0 bases, with 7 bases remaining between them. Germline CDR1 reads LNHDA; CDR2 reads SQIVND (reference sequence). The CDR3 extends over 15 amino acids. CDR3 coding DNA: TGTGCCAGTAGTATACTCGGTGCAACTAATGAAAAACTGTTTTTT. It specifies CASSILGATNEKLFF.

This chain links TRBV3-1 (or the pseudogene TRBV3-2) with TRBJ2-3, with D tentatively TRBD2 (6 bases). The germline V and J ends were trimmed by 1 base and 0 bases, with 8 bases remaining between them. The CDR3 totals 15 residues. Germline V lookup: CDR1 LGHDT, CDR2 YNNKEL (reference sequence). The CDR3: CASSQGRGSTDTQYF. CDR3 nucleotides: TGTGCCAGCAGCCAAGGACGGGGGAGCACAGATACGCAGTATTTT.